The text below deals with one TCR beta chain. The table lists this clone with a few counts. No antigen is known for it. Because this receptor comes from a mouse, its gene names and germline sequences follow the mouse reference. The read terminates 4 residues ahead of where the CDR3 ends, so the germline J gene completes it. The library was obtained by the immunoSEQ multiplex PCR assay. To provide template for TCR sequencing, every sample had RNA extracted and reverse transcribed into cDNA. SuperScript III was used to make first-strand cDNA, primed with a 2:1 mix of oligo-dT and random hexamers. Amplification bias was assessed with a synthetic immune receptor repertoire, and residual bias was removed computationally. Sequencing of the libraries was done on Illumina HiSeq using 60 bp reads that spanned the CDR3 and were read from J toward V. The source study handled its data this way. Raw reads were preprocessed to remove errors, and CDR3 was defined by IMGT conventions from the conserved cysteine to phenylalanine. Clonality was computed by normalizing Shannon entropy by log2 of the number of productive unique TCRs and subtracting the result from 1. CD4 or CD8 identity of scalp clones was inferred by cross-referencing scalp TCRbeta sequences with sorted blood CD4 and CD8 repertoires. In TCRdb, the immuneACCESS table is reduced to in-frame sequences with V and J assigned. These tables do not hold every clone; where another copy was compared, an unresolved V gene accounts for under half, and the others remain unexplained. For V, J and clone size, that table is used; D and trimming come from the DNA. The data for this sample show about 110,000 clones, each detected more than once. Around a fifth of the sample rests with the top ten.

As encoded in the germline V gene, CDR1 is SGHDT while CDR2 is FRDEAV. Reading from cysteine to phenylalanine, the CDR3 counts 14 amino acids. Sequencing covers 30 bases of the CDR3, shown here with the frame starting at base 1. V lost 2 bases and J lost 2 bases, and the count of bases not matched to a germline gene is 2. The sample is drawn from a study of CD8+ T cells in alopecia areata (dated by TCRdb to between 2018 and 2020). Regarding the study in general: Female C3H/HeJ recipients, roughly 6-11 weeks old, were grafted with skin from C3H/HeJ donors with spontaneous alopecia (about 6-12 months old). The study used high-throughput TCRbeta sequencing to examine T cell clonal expansion in alopecia areata, in both the C3H/HeJ mouse model and human patients. In humans, TCRbeta sequencing was performed on scalp tissue and on sorted CD4+ and CD8+ peripheral blood T cells from healthy controls and from patients with patchy or totalis/universalis alopecia areata. Clonality in the scalp was compared among normal scalp (n=4), patchy alopecia areata scalp (n=8), and alopecia totalis/universalis scalp (n=8). The RNA source kit depended on sample type: the PAXgene miRNA kit for fixed scalp, the miRNeasy kit for PBMCs, and the RNeasy kit for mouse skin. immunoSEQ multiplex PCR using 35 Vbeta forward primers and 13 Jbeta reverse primers was used to amplify TCRbeta CDR3 regions.

What the study reported, not specific to this receptor: Resident alphabeta T cells in normal human skin are also sequenced, complicating scalp TCR repertoire analysis, unlike mouse skin dominated by gammadelta T cells. Lesional scalp, especially in alopecia totalis/universalis, showed higher clonality and more expanded CD8+ clones than normal scalp, suggesting antigenic drive. Shared TCR sequences between patients were less evident than in mice, which may be partly attributable to HLA diversity in the patient population.

The clonotype was recovered from a C3H/HeJ mouse with alopecia areata. The strain's MHC haplotype is H2-k. Sequencing was done on a sample of lesional skin. The chain couples TRBV14 to TRBJ2-5, and 7 junction bases match TRBD1. CDR3 region: CASSFQGVQDTQYF. The CDR3 bases that were read are TGTGCCAGCAGTTTTCAGGGGGTCCAAGAC.